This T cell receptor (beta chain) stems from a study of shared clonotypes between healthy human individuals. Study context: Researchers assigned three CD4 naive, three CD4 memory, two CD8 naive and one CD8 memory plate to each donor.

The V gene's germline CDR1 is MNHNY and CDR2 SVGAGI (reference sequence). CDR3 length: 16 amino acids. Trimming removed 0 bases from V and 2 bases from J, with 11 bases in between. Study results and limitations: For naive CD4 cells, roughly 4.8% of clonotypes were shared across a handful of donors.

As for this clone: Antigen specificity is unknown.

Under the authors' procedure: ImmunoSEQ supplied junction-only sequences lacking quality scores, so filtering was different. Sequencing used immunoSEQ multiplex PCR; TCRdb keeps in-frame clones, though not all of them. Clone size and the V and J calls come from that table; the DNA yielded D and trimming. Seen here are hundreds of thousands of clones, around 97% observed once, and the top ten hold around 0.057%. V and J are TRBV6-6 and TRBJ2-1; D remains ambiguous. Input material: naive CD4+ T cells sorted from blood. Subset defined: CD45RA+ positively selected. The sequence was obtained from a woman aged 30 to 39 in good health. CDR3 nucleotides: TGTGCCAGCAGTTACTCGAGTGGGCGCACCTACAATGAGCAGTTCTTC. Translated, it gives CASSYSSGRTYNEQFF.